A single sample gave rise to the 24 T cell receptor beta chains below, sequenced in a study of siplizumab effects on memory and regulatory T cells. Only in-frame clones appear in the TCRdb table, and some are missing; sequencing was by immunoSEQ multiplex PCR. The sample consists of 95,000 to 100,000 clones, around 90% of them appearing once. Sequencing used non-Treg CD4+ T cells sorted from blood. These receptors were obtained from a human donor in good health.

CDR3: CASSEIRGDTQTYF. CDR3 coding DNA: TGTGCCAGCAGTGAAATTCGTGGGGACACCCAGACATATTTT. The V and J genes are TRBV6-1 and TRBJ2-3, with a possible D match to TRBD1 (6 bases). The CDR3 spans 14 residues. Per germline, CDR1 MNHNS and CDR2 SASEGT. V was cut by 2 bases and J by 15 bases, with 21 bases left in between.

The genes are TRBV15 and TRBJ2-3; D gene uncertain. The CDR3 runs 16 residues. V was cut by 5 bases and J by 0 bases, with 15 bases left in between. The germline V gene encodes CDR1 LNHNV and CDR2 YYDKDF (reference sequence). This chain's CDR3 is CATSRWAAPSTDTQYF. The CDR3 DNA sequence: TGTGCCACCAGCCGCTGGGCAGCGCCCAGCACAGATACGCAGTATTTT.

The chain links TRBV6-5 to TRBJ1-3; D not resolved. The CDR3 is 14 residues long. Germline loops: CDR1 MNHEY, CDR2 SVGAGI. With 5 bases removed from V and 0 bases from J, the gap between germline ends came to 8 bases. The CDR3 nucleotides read TGTGCCAGCAGTCGTCAGTACTCTGGAAACACCATATATTTT. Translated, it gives CASSRQYSGNTIYF.

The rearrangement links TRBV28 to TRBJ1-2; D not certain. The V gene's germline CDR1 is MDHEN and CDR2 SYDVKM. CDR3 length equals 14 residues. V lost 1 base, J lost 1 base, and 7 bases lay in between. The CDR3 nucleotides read TGTGCCAGCAGTTTATCAAGGAGTAACTATGGCTACACCTTC. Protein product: CASSLSRSNYGYTF.

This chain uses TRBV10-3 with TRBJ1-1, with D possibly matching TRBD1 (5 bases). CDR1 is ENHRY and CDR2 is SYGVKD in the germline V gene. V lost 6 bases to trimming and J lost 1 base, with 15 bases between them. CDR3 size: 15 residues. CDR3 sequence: CAIRTSREGNTEAFF. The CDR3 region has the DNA TGTGCCATCAGGACATCCAGGGAGGGGAACACTGAAGCTTTCTTT.

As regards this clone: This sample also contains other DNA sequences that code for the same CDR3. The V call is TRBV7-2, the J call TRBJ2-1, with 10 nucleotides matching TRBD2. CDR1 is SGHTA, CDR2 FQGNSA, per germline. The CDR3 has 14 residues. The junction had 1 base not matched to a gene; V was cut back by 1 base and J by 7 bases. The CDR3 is CASSLGTSGNEQFF. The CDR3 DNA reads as TGTGCCAGCAGCTTAGGGACTAGCGGTAATGAGCAGTTCTTC. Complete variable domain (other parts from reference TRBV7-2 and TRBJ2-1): GAGVSQSPSNKVTEKGKDVELRCDPISGHTALYWYRQSLGQGLEFLIYFQGNSAPDKSGLPSDRFSAERTGGSVSTLTIQRTQQEDSAVYLCASSLGTSGNEQFFGPGTRLTVL.

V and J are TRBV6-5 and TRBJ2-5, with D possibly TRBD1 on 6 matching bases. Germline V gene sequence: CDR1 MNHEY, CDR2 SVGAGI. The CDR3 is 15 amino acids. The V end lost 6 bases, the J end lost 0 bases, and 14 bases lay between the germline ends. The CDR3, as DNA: TGTGCCAGCAGAGGACAGTTACTGTACCAAGAGACCCAGTACTTC. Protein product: CASRGQLLYQETQYF.

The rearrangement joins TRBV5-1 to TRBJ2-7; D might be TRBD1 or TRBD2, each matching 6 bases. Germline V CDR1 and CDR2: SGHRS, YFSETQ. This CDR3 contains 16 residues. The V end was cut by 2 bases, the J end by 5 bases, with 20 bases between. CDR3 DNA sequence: TGCGCCAGCAGCTTAATTCGCTCTCGGGGGCGAAACGAGCAGTACTTC. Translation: CASSLIRSRGRNEQYF. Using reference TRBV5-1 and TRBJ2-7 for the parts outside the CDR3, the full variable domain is KAGVTQTPRYLIKTRGQQVTLSCSPISGHRSVSWYQQTPGQGLQFLFEYFSETQRNKGNFPGRFSGRQFSNSRSEMNVSTLELGDSALYLCASSLIRSRGRNEQYFGPGTRLTVT.

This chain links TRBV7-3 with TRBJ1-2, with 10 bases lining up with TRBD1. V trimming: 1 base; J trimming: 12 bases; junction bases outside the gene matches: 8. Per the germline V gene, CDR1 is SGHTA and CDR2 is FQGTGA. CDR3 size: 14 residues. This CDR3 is CASSLMGTGEDHTF. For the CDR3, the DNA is TGTGCCAGCAGCTTAATGGGGACAGGGGAGGACCACACCTTC.

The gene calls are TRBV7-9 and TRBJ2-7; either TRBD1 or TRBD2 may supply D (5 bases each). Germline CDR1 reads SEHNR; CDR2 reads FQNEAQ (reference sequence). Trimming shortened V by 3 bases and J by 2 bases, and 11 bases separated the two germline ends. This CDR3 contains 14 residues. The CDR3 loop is CASSLGTEPYEQYF. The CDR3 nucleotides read TGTGCCAGCAGCTTGGGGACGGAACCCTACGAGCAGTACTTC.

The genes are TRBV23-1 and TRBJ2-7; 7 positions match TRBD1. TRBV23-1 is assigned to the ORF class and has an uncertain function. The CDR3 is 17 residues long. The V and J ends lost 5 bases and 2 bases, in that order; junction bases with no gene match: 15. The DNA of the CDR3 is TGCGCCAGCAGTTATTTCACCCGGGACAGTGGAACCTACGAGCAGTACTTC. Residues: CASSYFTRDSGTYEQYF.

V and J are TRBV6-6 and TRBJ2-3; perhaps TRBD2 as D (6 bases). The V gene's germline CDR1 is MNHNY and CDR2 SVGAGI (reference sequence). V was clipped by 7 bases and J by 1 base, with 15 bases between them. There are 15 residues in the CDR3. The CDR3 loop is CASTPSGGRTDTQYF. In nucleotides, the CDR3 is TGTGCCAGCACCCCCTCCGGGGGTCGCACAGATACGCAGTATTTT.

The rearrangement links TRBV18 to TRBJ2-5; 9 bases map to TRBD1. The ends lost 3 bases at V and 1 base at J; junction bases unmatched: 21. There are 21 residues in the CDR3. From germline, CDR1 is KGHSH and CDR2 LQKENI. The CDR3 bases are TGTGCCAGCTCACCCCGGGGGACAGGGAGTGTTGAGCAGCGTACCCAAGAGACCCAGTACTTC. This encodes CASSPRGTGSVEQRTQETQYF. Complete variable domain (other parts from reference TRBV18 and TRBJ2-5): NAGVMQNPRHLVRRRGQEARLRCSPMKGHSHVYWYRQLPEEGLKFMVYLQKENIIDESGMPKERFSAEFPKEGPSILRIQQVVRGDSAAYFCASSPRGTGSVEQRTQETQYFGPGTRLLVL.

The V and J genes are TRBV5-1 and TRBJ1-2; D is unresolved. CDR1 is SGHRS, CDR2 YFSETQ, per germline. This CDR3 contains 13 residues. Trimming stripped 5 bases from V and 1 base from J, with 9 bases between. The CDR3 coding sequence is TGCGCCAGCAGGGTCAATGATAACTATGGCTACACCTTC. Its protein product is CASRVNDNYGYTF.

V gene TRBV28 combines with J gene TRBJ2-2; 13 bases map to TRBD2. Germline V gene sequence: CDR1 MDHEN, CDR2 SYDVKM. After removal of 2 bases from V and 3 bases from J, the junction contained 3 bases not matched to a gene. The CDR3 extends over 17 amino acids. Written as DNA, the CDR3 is TGTGCCAGCAGTTTAATCGGACTAGCGGGAGACACCGGGGAGCTGTTTTTT. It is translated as CASSLIGLAGDTGELFF. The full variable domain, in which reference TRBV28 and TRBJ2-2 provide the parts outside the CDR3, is DVKVTQSSRYLVKRTGEKVFLECVQDMDHENMFWYRQDPGLGLRLIYFSYDVKMKEKGDIPEGYSVSREKKERFSLILESASTNQTSMYLCASSLIGLAGDTGELFFGEGSRLTVL.

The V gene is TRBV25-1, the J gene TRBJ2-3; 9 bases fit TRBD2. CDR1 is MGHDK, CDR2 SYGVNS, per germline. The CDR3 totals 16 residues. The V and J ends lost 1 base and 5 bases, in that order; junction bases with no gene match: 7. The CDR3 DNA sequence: TGTGCCAGCAGTGAATGGAAAGCGGGAGGATTAGATACGCAGTATTTT. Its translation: CASSEWKAGGLDTQYF. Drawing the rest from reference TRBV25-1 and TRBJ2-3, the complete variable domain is EADIYQTPRYLVIGTGKKITLECSQTMGHDKMYWYQQDPGMELHLIHYSYGVNSTEKGDLSSESTVSRIRTEHFPLTLESARPSHTSQYLCASSEWKAGGLDTQYFGPGTRLTVL.

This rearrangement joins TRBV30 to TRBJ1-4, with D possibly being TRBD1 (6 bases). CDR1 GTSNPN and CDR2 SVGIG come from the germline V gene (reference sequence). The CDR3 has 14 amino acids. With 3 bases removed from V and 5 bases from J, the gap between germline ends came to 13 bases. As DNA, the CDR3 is TGTGCCTGGAGGGGGGACATGGGGAATGAAAAACTGTTTTTT. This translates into CAWRGDMGNEKLFF. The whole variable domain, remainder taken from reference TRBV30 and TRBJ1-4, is SQTIHQWPATLVQPVGSPLSLECTVEGTSNPNLYWYRQAAGRGLQLLFYSVGIGQISSEVPQNLSASRPQDRQFILSSKKLLLSDSGFYLCAWRGDMGNEKLFFGSGTQLSVL.

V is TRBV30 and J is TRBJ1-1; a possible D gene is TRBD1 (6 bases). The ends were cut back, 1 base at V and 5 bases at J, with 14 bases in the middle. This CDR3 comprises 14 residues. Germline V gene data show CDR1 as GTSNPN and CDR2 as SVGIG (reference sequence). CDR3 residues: CAWSGRGGGTEAFF. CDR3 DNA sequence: TGTGCCTGGAGTGGCAGGGGAGGTGGGACTGAAGCTTTCTTT.

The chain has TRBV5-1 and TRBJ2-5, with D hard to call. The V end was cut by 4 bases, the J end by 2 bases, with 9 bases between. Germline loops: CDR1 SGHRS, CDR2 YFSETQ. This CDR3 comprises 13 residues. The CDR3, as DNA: TGCGCCAGCAGCGACGGCAAGCAAGAGACCCAGTACTTC. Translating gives CASSDGKQETQYF. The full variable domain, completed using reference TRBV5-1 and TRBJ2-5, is KAGVTQTPRYLIKTRGQQVTLSCSPISGHRSVSWYQQTPGQGLQFLFEYFSETQRNKGNFPGRFSGRQFSNSRSEMNVSTLELGDSALYLCASSDGKQETQYFGPGTRLLVL.

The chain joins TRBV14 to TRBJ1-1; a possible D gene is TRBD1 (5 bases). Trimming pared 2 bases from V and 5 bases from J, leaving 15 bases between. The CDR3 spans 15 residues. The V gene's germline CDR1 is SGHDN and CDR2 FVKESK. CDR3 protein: CASSQTRVLGTEAFF. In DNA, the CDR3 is TGTGCCAGCAGCCAAACCAGGGTGTTAGGGACTGAAGCTTTCTTT.

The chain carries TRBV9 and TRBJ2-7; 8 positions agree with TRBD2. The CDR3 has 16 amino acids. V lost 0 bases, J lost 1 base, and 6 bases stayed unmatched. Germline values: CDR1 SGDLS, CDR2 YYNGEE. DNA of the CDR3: TGTGCCAGCAGCGTAGGGCCTAGCGGGCTTTCCTACGAGCAGTACTTC. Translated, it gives CASSVGPSGLSYEQYF.

For the CDR3, the DNA is TGTGCCAGCAGTTACGGGACAGGGTCTCAGAATGAGCAGTTCTTC. This encodes CASSYGTGSQNEQFF. The V gene is TRBV6-6, the J gene TRBJ2-1, with 9 bases matching TRBD1. Germline-derived CDR1 and CDR2 are MNHNY and SVGAGI (reference sequence). The CDR3 is made up of 15 amino acids. With V trimmed by 2 bases and J by 7 bases, 6 bases remained unmatched.

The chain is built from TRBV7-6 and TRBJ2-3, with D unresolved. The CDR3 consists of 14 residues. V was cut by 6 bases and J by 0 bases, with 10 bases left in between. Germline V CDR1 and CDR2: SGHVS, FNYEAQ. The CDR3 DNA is TGTGCCAGCAGGGTCGTTACTAGCACAGATACGCAGTATTTT. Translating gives CASRVVTSTDTQYF.

Here the CDR3 reads CASRVAGNYGYTF. The CDR3 DNA follows: TGTGCCAGTAGAGTGGCGGGAAACTATGGCTACACCTTC. J is TRBJ1-2 and V is TRBV19; no definite D call. Germline CDR1 is LNHDA and CDR2 is SQIVND (reference sequence). The CDR3 covers 13 residues. V dropped 6 bases and J dropped 2 bases, with 10 bases sitting between them.